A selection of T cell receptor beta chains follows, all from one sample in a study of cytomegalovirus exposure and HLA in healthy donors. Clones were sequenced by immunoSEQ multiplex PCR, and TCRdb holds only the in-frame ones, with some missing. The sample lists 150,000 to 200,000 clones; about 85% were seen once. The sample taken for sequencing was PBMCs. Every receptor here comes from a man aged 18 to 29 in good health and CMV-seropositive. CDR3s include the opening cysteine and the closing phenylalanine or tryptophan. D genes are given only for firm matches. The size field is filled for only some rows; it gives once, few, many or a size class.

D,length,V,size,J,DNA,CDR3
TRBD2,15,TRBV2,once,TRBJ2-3,TGTGCCAGCAGTGGTGTAGCGGGGGCGGGAGATACGCAGTATTTT,CASSGVAGAGDTQYF
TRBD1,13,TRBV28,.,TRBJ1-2,TGTGCCAGCAGGATGGGACAGGGGTTTGGCTACACCTTC,CASRMGQGFGYTF
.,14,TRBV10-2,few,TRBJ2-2,TGCGCCAGCAGTGACCAGGGAAACACCGGGGAGCTGTTTTTT,CASSDQGNTGELFF
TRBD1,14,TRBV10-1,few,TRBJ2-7,TGCGCCAGCAGTGAGAGACAGGGGGTTGCCGAGCAGTACTTC,CASSERQGVAEQYF
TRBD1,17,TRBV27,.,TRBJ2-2,TGTGCCAGCAGTTATTCCGGACAGGGGGCTCCCGCCGGGGAGCTGTTTTTT,CASSYSGQGAPAGELFF
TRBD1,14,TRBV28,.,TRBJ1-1,TGTGCCAGCAGCCCCGGGACAGGGCGAGCGGAAGCTTTCTTT,CASSPGTGRAEAFF
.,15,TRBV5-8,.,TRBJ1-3,TGTGCCAGCAGCTTCTCTTCGCGGTTTGGAAACACCATATATTTT,CASSFSSRFGNTIYF
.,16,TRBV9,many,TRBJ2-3,TGTGCCAGCAGCCCTTGGACTCCCTATAGCACAGATACGCAGTATTTT,CASSPWTPYSTDTQYF
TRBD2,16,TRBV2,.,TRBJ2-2,TGTGCCAGCAGTACCACGCGGGGGGGGGACACCGGGGAGCTGTTTTTT,CASSTTRGGDTGELFF
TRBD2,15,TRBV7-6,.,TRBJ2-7,TGTGCCAGCAGCTTATTTAGCGGGAGTGGTAGCGAGCAGTACTTC,CASSLFSGSGSEQYF
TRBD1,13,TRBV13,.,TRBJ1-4,TGTGCCAGCAGCGCGGGACAGAATGAAAAACTGTTTTTT,CASSAGQNEKLFF
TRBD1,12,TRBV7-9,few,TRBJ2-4,TGTGCCAGCAGCTGGGACAGGGAGATTCAGTACTTC,CASSWDREIQYF
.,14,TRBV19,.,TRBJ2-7,TGTGCCAGTAGTATAGTCGGGACAAGCTACGAGCAGTACTTC,CASSIVGTSYEQYF
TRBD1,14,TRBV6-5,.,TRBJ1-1,TGTGCCAGCAGTTCGACAGGGCGGAACACTGAAGCTTTCTTT,CASSSTGRNTEAFF
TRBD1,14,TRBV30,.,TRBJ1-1,TGTGCCTGGAGTCACAGGGGAAAGAGAACTGAAGCTTTCTTT,CAWSHRGKRTEAFF
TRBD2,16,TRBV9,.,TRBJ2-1,TGTGCCAGCAGCCCCACCGCGGGACTAGCTGTAAATGAGCAGTTCTTC,CASSPTAGLAVNEQFF
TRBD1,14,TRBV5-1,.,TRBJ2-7,TGCGCCAGCAGCCCAAGGACAGGGGGCGGCGAGCAGTACTTC,CASSPRTGGGEQYF
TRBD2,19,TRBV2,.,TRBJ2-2,TGTGCCAGCAGTGGCAGACTAGCGGGAGGGCCCTGGAACACCGGGGAGCTGTTTTTT,CASSGRLAGGPWNTGELFF
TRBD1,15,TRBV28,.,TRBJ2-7,TGTGCCAGCACCAACCCGGGACAGGGGAACTACGAGCAGTACTTC,CASTNPGQGNYEQYF
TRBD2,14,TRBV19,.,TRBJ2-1,TGTGCCAGTAGTACTAGCGGGAGGGTCGGTGAGCAGTTCTTC,CASSTSGRVGEQFF
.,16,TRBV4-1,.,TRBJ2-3,TGCGCCAGCAGCCAAGACCTAGTGCGGGGCGAAGATACGCAGTATTTT,CASSQDLVRGEDTQYF
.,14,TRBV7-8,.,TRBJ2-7,TGTGCCAGCAGCTTAGAAAGGGGTGGGAACGAGCAGTACTTC,CASSLERGGNEQYF
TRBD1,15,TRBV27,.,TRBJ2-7,TGTGCCAGCAGGTTTAAGGGACAGGGAGGCTACGAGCAGTACTTC,CASRFKGQGGYEQYF
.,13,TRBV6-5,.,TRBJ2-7,TGTGCCAGCAGTTACACTAGTTTCTACGAGCAGTACTTC,CASSYTSFYEQYF
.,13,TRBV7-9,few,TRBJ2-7,TGTGCCAGCAGCCCCAGGGGCTCCTACGAGCAGTACTTC,CASSPRGSYEQYF
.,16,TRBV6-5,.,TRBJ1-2,TGTGCCAGCAGTTCCCCAGGCATCAACCTCATCTATGGCTACACCTTC,CASSSPGINLIYGYTF
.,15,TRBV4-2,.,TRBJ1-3,TGTGCCAGCAGCCAAGTGGGGGGGGACGGAAACACCATATATTTT,CASSQVGGDGNTIYF
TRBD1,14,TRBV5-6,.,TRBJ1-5,TGTGCCAGCAGCTGGGGACCACAGGGGAATCCCCAGCATTTT,CASSWGPQGNPQHF
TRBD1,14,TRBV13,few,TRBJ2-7,TGTGCCAGCAGCTCGGGGACAGGACCCTACGAGCAGTACTTC,CASSSGTGPYEQYF
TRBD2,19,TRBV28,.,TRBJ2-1,TGTGCCAGCAGTTTACAAGGACTAGCGGTGGCGGGCTCCTACAATGAGCAGTTCTTC,CASSLQGLAVAGSYNEQFF
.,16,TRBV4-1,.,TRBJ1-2,TGCGCCAGCAGCCAAGCCCCCGGCGGGGCCCACTATGGCTACACCTTC,CASSQAPGGAHYGYTF
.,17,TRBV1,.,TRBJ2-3,TGCACCAGCAGCCAAGATCGGGCCGGGAGCATGTTAGATACGCAGTATTTT,CTSSQDRAGSMLDTQYF
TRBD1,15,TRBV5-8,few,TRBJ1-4,TGTGCCAGCAGCCCCCAGGGGGCTCGGGATGAAAAACTGTTTTTT,CASSPQGARDEKLFF
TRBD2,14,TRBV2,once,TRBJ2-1,TGTGCCAGCAGGCTAGCGGGAGTCTACAATGAGCAGTTCTTC,CASRLAGVYNEQFF
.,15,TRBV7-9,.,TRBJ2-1,TGTGCCAGCAGCTTGGGGCAGGGGAGGGGGAATGAGCAGTTCTTC,CASSLGQGRGNEQFF
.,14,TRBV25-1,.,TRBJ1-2,TGTGCCAGCAGTGATCCGTCCAGGGACTATGGCTACACCTTC,CASSDPSRDYGYTF
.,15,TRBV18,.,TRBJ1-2,TGTGCCAGCTCACCATCAGGGGACGTCAACTATGGCTACACCTTC,CASSPSGDVNYGYTF
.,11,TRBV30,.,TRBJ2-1,TGTGCCTGGAGTGCCGCTAGATCGCAGTTCTTC,CAWSAARSQFF
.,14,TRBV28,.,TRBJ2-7,TGTGCCAGCAGCGCAGCGGGTGGGACTTACGAGCAGTACTTC,CASSAAGGTYEQYF
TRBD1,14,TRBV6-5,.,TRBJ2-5,TGTGCCAGCAGTCACAGGGGCCCCCAAGAGACCCAGTACTTC,CASSHRGPQETQYF
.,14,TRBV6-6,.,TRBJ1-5,TGTGCCAGCAGTTACCCCGGGAACAATCAGCCCCAGCATTTT,CASSYPGNNQPQHF
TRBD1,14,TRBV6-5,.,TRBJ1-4,TGTGCCAGCAGCCCCGGGACAGACTCGGGAAAACTGTTTTTT,CASSPGTDSGKLFF
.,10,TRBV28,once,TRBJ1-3,TGTGCCTCTCGGAGGGACACCATATATTTT,CASRRDTIYF
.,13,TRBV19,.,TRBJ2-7,TGTGCCAGTAGTCCAGGGCCATCCTACGAGCAGTACTTC,CASSPGPSYEQYF
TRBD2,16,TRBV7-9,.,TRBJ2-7,TGTGCCAGCAGCTTAGCGCGAAGGACTAGCTACAACGAGCAGTACTTC,CASSLARRTSYNEQYF
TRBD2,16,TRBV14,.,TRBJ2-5,TGTGCCAGCAGCCAAGACGCTAGCGGGAGAAGAGAGACCCAGTACTTC,CASSQDASGRRETQYF
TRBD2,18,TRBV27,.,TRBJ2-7,TGTGCCAGCACCCCCTCGGGGACTAGCGGACTTTCGTCCTACGAGCAGTACTTC,CASTPSGTSGLSSYEQYF
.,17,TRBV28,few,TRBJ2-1,TGTGCCAGCAGTTCACGCCCTGGTAGCAGCGGAGACAATGAGCAGTTCTTC,CASSSRPGSSGDNEQFF
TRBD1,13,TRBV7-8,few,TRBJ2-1,TGTGCCAGCAGCTTCGGGACAGACAATGAGCAGTTCTTC,CASSFGTDNEQFF
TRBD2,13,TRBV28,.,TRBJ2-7,TGTGCCATCCTCGGGGGGGCTGACTCCGAGCAGTACTTC,CAILGGADSEQYF